This TCR beta chain was obtained from a study of T cells in Graves' hyperthyroidism and ophthalmopathy. Amplified TCR beta CDR3 regions came from RNA transcripts. The HTBI primer set served for first-round RT-PCR of the TCR CDR3. From the multiplex PCR reads, TCRdb called clonotypes with MiXCR, one entry per CDR3 protein. This table has over 650,000 distinct CDR3 sequences, roughly 15% appearing once. This clonotype was observed at least ten times. The CDR3 runs 15 residues. Germline lookup yields CDR1 SGDLS and CDR2 YYNGEE. V dropped 0 bases and J dropped 4 bases, with 8 bases sitting between them. This clonotype originated in a young man with Graves' hyperthyroidism. Sequencing was performed on blood. The gene calls are TRBV9 and TRBJ1-6, with D hard to call. CDR3: CASSVDGTYNSPLHF. The CDR3 bases are TGTGCCAGCAGCGTAGATGGCACATATAATTCACCCCTCCACTTT.